The present TCR beta chain was sequenced within a study of blood T cells in healthy people across ages. General study results and limits: Age brought a roughly linear fall in TCR beta diversity measured per million T cells.

This CDR3 region has 14 residues. V was shortened by 1 base and J by 6 bases, with 10 bases between the two germline ends. Germline assignment: CDR1 MGHDK and CDR2 SYGVNS. Alongside a J-beta primer mix, a sample-barcoded 5' primer served in a second PCR lasting roughly 6 to 11 cycles. A minimum of 2.5 million CDR3-containing paired-end reads was obtained for each sample. TCRdb reprocessed the 5' RACE reads with MiXCR, giving one entry per CDR3 protein. Altogether about 1,500,000 distinct CDR3 sequences are present, approximately 30% being singletons, with the ten largest covering roughly 8%. A word on this clonotype: Its target is not known.

The source is a woman aged 30 to 39 in good health. The chain joins TRBV25-1 to TRBJ2-1; D unclear. The sequencing sample was made of blood. The CDR3 sequence: CASSEFNESNEQFF. CDR3 bases: TGTGCCAGCAGTGAATTTAACGAGAGCAATGAGCAGTTCTTC.